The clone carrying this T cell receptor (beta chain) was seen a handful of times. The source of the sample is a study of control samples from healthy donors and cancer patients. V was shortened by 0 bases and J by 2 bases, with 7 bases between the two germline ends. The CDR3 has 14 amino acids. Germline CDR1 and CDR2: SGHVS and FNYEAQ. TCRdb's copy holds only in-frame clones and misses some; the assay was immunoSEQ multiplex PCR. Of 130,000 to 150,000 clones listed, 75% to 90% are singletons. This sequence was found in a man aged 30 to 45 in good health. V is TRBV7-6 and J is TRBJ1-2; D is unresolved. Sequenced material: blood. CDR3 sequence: CASSLAKQNYGYTF. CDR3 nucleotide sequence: TGTGCCAGCAGCTTAGCGAAGCAGAACTATGGCTACACCTTC.